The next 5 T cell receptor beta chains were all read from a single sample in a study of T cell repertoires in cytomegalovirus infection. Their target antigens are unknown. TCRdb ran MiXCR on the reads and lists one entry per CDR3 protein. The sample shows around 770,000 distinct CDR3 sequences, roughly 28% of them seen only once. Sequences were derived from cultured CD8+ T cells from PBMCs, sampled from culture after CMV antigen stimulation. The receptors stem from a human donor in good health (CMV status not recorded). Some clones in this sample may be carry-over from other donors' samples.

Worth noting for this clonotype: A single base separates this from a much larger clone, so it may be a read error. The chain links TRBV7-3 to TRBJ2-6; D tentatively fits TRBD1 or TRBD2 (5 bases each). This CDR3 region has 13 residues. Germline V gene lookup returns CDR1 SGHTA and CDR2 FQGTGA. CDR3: CATRGSGTNVLTF. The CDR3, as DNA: TGTGCAACCCGGGGCTCTGGGACCAACGTCCTGACTTTC. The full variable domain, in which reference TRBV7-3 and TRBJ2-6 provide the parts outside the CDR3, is GAGVSQTPSNKVTEKGKYVELRCDPISGHTALYWYRQSLGQGPEFLIYFQGTGAADDSGLPNDRFFAVRPEGSVSTLKIQRTERGDSAVYLCATRGSGTNVLTFGAGSRLTVL.

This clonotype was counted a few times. CDR3 amino acids: CSVELWDRDYGYTF. CDR3 in DNA: TGCAGCGTTGAGCTATGGGACAGGGACTATGGCTACACCTTC. The rearrangement joins TRBV29-1 to TRBJ1-2; 9 nucleotides line up with TRBD1. The V gene's germline CDR1 is SQVTM and CDR2 ANQGSEA. The CDR3 length is 14 residues. V lost 3 bases to trimming and J lost 3 bases; unmatched junction nucleotides: 5. Full variable domain (outside the CDR3, taken from reference TRBV29-1 and TRBJ1-2): SAVISQKPSRDICQRGTSLTIQCQVDSQVTMMFWYRQQPGQSLTLIATANQGSEATYESGFVIDKFPISRPNLTFSTLTVSNMSPEDSSIYLCSVELWDRDYGYTFGSGTRLTVV.

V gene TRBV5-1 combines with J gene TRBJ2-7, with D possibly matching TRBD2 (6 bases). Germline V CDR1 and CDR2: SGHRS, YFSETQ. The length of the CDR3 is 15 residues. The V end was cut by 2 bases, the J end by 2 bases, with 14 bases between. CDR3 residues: CASSFTGLPTYEQYF. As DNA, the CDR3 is TGCGCCAGCAGCTTCACGGGACTTCCGACCTACGAGCAGTACTTC.

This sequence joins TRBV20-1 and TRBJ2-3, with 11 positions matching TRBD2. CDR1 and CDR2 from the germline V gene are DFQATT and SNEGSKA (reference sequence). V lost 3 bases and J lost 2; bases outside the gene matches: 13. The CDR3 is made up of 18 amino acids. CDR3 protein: CSARDLASGGFYTDTQYF. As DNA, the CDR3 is TGCAGTGCTAGGGACCTGGCTAGCGGGGGGTTTTACACAGATACGCAGTATTTT.

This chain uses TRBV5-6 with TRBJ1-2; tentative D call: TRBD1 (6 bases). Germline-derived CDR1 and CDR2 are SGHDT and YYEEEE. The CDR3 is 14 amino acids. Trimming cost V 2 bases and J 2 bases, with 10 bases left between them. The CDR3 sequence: CASSFGGSNYGYTF. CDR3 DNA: TGTGCCAGCAGCTTTGGGGGCTCCAACTATGGCTACACCTTC.